Below are 27 T cell receptor beta chains sequenced from a single sample in a study of Graves' ophthalmopathy and Graves' hyperthyroidism. Beta-chain TCR CDR3 regions were amplified from RNA transcripts. An initial RT-PCR round employing HTBI primers preceded a second-round multiplex PCR. TCRdb recomputed calls from the multiplex PCR reads with MiXCR, one row per CDR3 protein. Here the sample spans 150,000 to 200,000 distinct CDR3 sequences, roughly two fifths being singletons. Sequenced input: peripheral blood. The source is a woman between 40 and 50 years old with Graves' ophthalmopathy.

The chain recombines TRBV28 with TRBJ2-7; no clear D. From germline, CDR1 is MDHEN and CDR2 SYDVKM. This CDR3 contains 13 residues. V dropped 7 bases and J dropped 0 bases, with 10 bases sitting between them. The DNA of the CDR3 is TGTGCCAGCAAGAGTTCCCCCTCCTACGAGCAGTACTTC. Protein product: CASKSSPSYEQYF.

The V and J genes are TRBV6-2 or TRBV6-3 and TRBJ1-5, with D possibly being TRBD1 (6 bases). The CDR3 contains 15 residues. V lost 4 bases and J 2 bases, leaving 12 bases between the germline ends. The V gene's germline CDR1 is MNHEY and CDR2 SVGEGT. CDR3 DNA sequence: TGTGCCAGCAGTTCCCCGACAGGCGGCAATCAGCCCCAGCATTTT. It is translated as CASSSPTGGNQPQHF.

The rearrangement links TRBV7-2 to TRBJ2-7, with D hard to call. CDR1 is SGHTA and CDR2 is FQGNSA in the germline V gene. V lost 0 bases and J lost 2, with 11 bases in between. There are 15 residues in the CDR3. The CDR3 bases are TGTGCCAGCAGCTTAGCGGCAGACGGGCCCTACGAGCAGTACTTC. Translated, it gives CASSLAADGPYEQYF. Supplemented by reference TRBV7-2 and TRBJ2-7, the full variable domain reads GAGVSQSPSNKVTEKGKDVELRCDPISGHTALYWYRQSLGQGLEFLIYFQGNSAPDKSGLPSDRFSAERTGGSVSTLTIQRTQQEDSAVYLCASSLAADGPYEQYFGPGTRLTVT.

The table lists this clonotype with many counts. The V and J genes are TRBV18 and TRBJ2-7, with 12 bases identical to TRBD1. J lost 2 bases, V lost 3 bases, and 2 bases had no gene match. CDR3 size: 15 residues. Germline CDR1 KGHSH, CDR2 LQKENI. The chain's CDR3 is CASSPGTGGPYEQYF. DNA of the CDR3: TGTGCCAGCTCACCCGGGACAGGGGGCCCCTACGAGCAGTACTTC.

This clonotype was seen many times. This rearrangement joins TRBV2 to TRBJ1-5; TRBD1 is a possible D gene (6 bases). V was pared by 6 bases and J by 6 bases, with 15 bases between. Germline V gives CDR1 SNHLY, CDR2 FYNNEI. CDR3 length: 14 amino acids. The DNA for the CDR3 is TGTGCCAGCAGACAGGGCCAAGGGGGTCAGCCCCAGCATTTT. Its translation is CASRQGQGGQPQHF. Variable domain in full (rest from reference TRBV2 and TRBJ1-5): EPEVTQTPSHQVTQMGQEVILRCVPISNHLYFYWYRQILGQKVEFLVSFYNNEISEKSEIFDDQFSVERPDGSNFTLKIRSTKLEDSAMYFCASRQGQGGQPQHFGDGTRLSIL.

This clonotype has ten or more counts. The chain recombines TRBV6-2 or TRBV6-3 with TRBJ2-7, with no clear D. Germline loops: CDR1 MNHEY, CDR2 SVGEGT. This CDR3 spans 12 amino acids. V was trimmed by 2 bases and J by 3 bases, leaving 5 bases between them. As DNA, the CDR3 is TGTGCCAGCAGTTACGTAGACTACGAGCAGTACTTC. Its protein is CASSYVDYEQYF.

The chain links TRBV7-2 to TRBJ1-5, with D hard to call. V was shortened by 7 bases and J by 5 bases, with 18 bases between the two germline ends. Looked up from germline, CDR1 is SGHTA and CDR2 is FQGNSA. This CDR3 spans 15 amino acids. The CDR3 DNA reads TGTGCCAGCATCCCTCGCAAACGAGCCCATCAGCCCCAGCATTTT. The encoded protein is CASIPRKRAHQPQHF.

This clonotype appeared many times. The gene calls are TRBV7-9 and TRBJ1-1; a weak D match, TRBD1 (5 bases). The CDR3 spans 15 residues. Trimming pared 7 bases from V and 4 bases from J, leaving 19 bases between. Germline V gives CDR1 SEHNR, CDR2 FQNEAQ (reference sequence). CDR3 protein: CASTGGGAGITEAFF. Written as DNA, the CDR3 is TGTGCCAGCACCGGAGGAGGAGCAGGGATCACTGAAGCTTTCTTT.

This clonotype showed up many times. V and J are TRBV18 and TRBJ2-5; no clear D. With 0 bases removed from V and 4 bases from J, the gap between germline ends came to 6 bases. This CDR3 has 13 amino acids. The germline gives CDR1 KGHSH, CDR2 LQKENI. This CDR3 reads CASSPPGGETQYF. The CDR3 bases are TGTGCCAGCTCACCACCGGGCGGAGAGACCCAGTACTTC.

This clonotype was counted many times. This chain joins TRBV4-3 and TRBJ1-6, with 8 bases identical to TRBD1. Germline V gives CDR1 LGHNA, CDR2 YSLEER. This CDR3 is built from 16 residues. The J segment lost 9 bases and the V segment lost 0 bases, leaving 7 bases of the junction unmatched. This CDR3 is CASSQDVQGAGSPLHF. In nucleotides, the CDR3 is TGCGCCAGCAGCCAAGATGTGCAGGGGGCTGGTTCACCCCTCCACTTT.

The V gene is TRBV29-1, the J gene TRBJ1-5; D is uncertain. Trimming left V 0 bases short and J 1 base short, with 4 bases between. The germline V gene encodes CDR1 SQVTM and CDR2 ANQGSEA. The CDR3 covers 13 residues. CDR3 DNA sequence: TGCAGCGTTGAAGATGGAAGCAATCAGCCCCAGCATTTT. This gives the protein CSVEDGSNQPQHF.

This clonotype was observed at least ten times. The V and J genes are TRBV28 and TRBJ1-5; no definite D call. Germline CDR1 and CDR2: MDHEN and SYDVKM. Trimming took 1 base from V and 4 from J, leaving 8 bases between them. The CDR3 totals 14 residues. CDR3 coding DNA: TGTGCCAGCAGTTTATTGAGGTTTAATCAGCCCCAGCATTTT. Its protein product is CASSLLRFNQPQHF. Drawing the rest from reference TRBV28 and TRBJ1-5, the complete variable domain is DVKVTQSSRYLVKRTGEKVFLECVQDMDHENMFWYRQDPGLGLRLIYFSYDVKMKEKGDIPEGYSVSREKKERFSLILESASTNQTSMYLCASSLLRFNQPQHFGDGTRLSIL.

This clonotype appeared many times. This chain joins TRBV6-2 or TRBV6-3 and TRBJ1-5; D is possibly TRBD1 (5 bases). Per the germline V gene, CDR1 is MNHEY and CDR2 is SVGEGT. This CDR3 has 14 amino acids. Trimming shortened V by 5 bases and J by 3 bases, and 11 bases separated the two germline ends. The CDR3 sequence: CASSTGTFNQPQHF. CDR3 DNA sequence: TGTGCCAGCAGTACCGGGACCTTCAATCAGCCCCAGCATTTT.

The CDR3 nucleotides read TGTGCCAGCAGTTTCGGGGGGAGTTGGCAGTACTTC. It specifies CASSFGGSWQYF. The rearrangement joins TRBV6-5 to TRBJ2-7, with 7 bases identical to TRBD2. The length of the CDR3 is 12 residues. After removal of 4 bases from V and 9 bases from J, the junction contained 6 bases not matched to a gene. CDR1 is MNHEY and CDR2 is SVGAGI in the germline V gene.

This clonotype was detected many times. The rearrangement links TRBV29-1 to TRBJ1-1, with 7 bases identical to TRBD1. This CDR3 spans 11 amino acids. Germline loops: CDR1 SQVTM, CDR2 ANQGSEA. J gave up 4 bases and V 5 bases, and 1 base lay outside the gene matches. The CDR3 region has the DNA TGCAGCGTTCCAGGGGGCACTGAAGCTTTCTTT. Protein product: CSVPGGTEAFF.

This clonotype was observed at least ten times. V gene TRBV20-1 combines with J gene TRBJ2-2; D may match TRBD1 or TRBD2 (5 bases each). Germline-derived CDR1 and CDR2 are DFQATT and SNEGSKA (reference sequence). V gave up 0 bases and J gave up 7 bases, with 12 bases separating them. This CDR3 is built from 14 residues. The CDR3 reads CSARDPRENGELFF. The CDR3 DNA is TGCAGTGCTAGAGATCCCAGGGAGAACGGGGAGCTGTTTTTT.

This clonotype was seen at least ten times. The V call is TRBV6-2 or TRBV6-3, the J call TRBJ1-6; no clear D. This CDR3 region has 11 residues. Germline V CDR1 and CDR2: MNHEY, SVGEGT. Trimming removed 2 bases from V and 8 bases from J, with 1 base in between. CDR3 in amino acids: CASSYDSPLHF. CDR3 coding DNA: TGTGCCAGCAGTTACGATTCACCCCTCCACTTT.

The rearrangement uses TRBV7-2 and TRBJ2-7; a weak D match, TRBD1 (8 bases). V gave up 0 bases and J gave up 4 bases, with 13 bases separating them. This CDR3 is built from 15 residues. The V gene's germline CDR1 is SGHTA and CDR2 FQGNSA. The CDR3 spells CASSLAQGGEYEQYF. The DNA of the CDR3 is TGTGCCAGCAGCTTAGCACAGGGGGGGGAGTACGAGCAGTACTTC.

This clonotype was counted ten times or more. J is TRBJ2-2 and V is TRBV6-5; possibly TRBD1 or TRBD2 for D (5 bases each). The CDR3 loop spans 15 amino acids. The V end lost 0 bases, the J end lost 4 bases, and 9 bases lay between the germline ends. CDR1 is MNHEY and CDR2 is SVGAGI in the germline V gene. The DNA for the CDR3 is TGTGCCAGCAGTTACTCAGTAGGGACCACCGGGGAGCTGTTTTTT. Encoded protein: CASSYSVGTTGELFF.

The table lists this clonotype with many counts. The chain carries TRBV7-2 and TRBJ2-7, with 7 bases identical to TRBD2. This CDR3 contains 15 residues. Per the germline V gene, CDR1 is SGHTA and CDR2 is FQGNSA. The V segment lost 6 bases and the J segment 4 bases; nucleotides outside the gene matches: 12. The CDR3 here is CASRIGASGLYEQYF. The CDR3 nucleotides read TGTGCCAGCAGGATAGGGGCTAGCGGCCTTTACGAGCAGTACTTC.

At least ten counts were recorded for this clonotype. The CDR3 region is CASSYRTENTEAFF. CDR3 coding DNA: TGTGCCAGCAGTTACAGGACCGAGAACACTGAAGCTTTCTTT. This chain joins TRBV6-2 or TRBV6-3 and TRBJ1-1; D unresolved. This CDR3 is built from 14 residues. Germline V CDR1 and CDR2: MNHEY, SVGEGT. V was cut by 2 bases and J by 1 base, with 8 bases left in between.

The chain couples TRBV27 to TRBJ1-5; D remains ambiguous. V gave up 4 bases and J gave up 0 bases, with 13 bases separating them. The CDR3 length is 16 residues. Germline values: CDR1 MNHEY, CDR2 SMNVEV (reference sequence). The CDR3 here is CASSSGNRDSNQPQHF. In DNA form, the CDR3 reads TGTGCCAGCAGTTCCGGCAATAGGGATAGCAATCAGCCCCAGCATTTT.

This clonotype was counted ten times or more. The chain combines TRBV12-3 or TRBV12-4 with TRBJ1-6, with TRBD1 as a possible D gene (6 bases). V shed 4 bases and J shed 7 bases, with 14 bases lying between them. The CDR3 consists of 15 residues. CDR3 sequence reads: CASSSTGRGNSPLHF. CDR3 nucleotides: TGTGCCAGCAGTTCCACAGGGAGGGGGAATTCACCCCTCCACTTT.

V and J are TRBV27 and TRBJ2-7; 13 bases line up with TRBD2. The CDR3 runs 15 residues. Germline V gives CDR1 MNHEY, CDR2 SMNVEV (reference sequence). With V trimmed by 3 bases and J by 3 bases, 2 bases remained unmatched. CDR3 sequence reads: CASSFRLAGGYEQYF. As DNA, the CDR3 is TGTGCCAGCAGTTTTCGACTAGCGGGAGGCTACGAGCAGTACTTC.

A few counts support this clonotype. The chain employs TRBV6-5 and TRBJ1-5; no clear D. The CDR3 sequence is 13 residues long. Germline-derived CDR1 and CDR2 are MNHEY and SVGAGI. V lost 2 bases and J 4 bases, leaving 6 bases between the germline ends. The CDR3 DNA reads TGTGCCAGCAGTTACGACATGAATCAGCCCCAGCATTTT. Its translation is CASSYDMNQPQHF.

This clonotype was counted many times. The genes are TRBV4-1 and TRBJ2-7; 10 nucleotides match TRBD1. Trimming took 2 bases from V and 1 from J; bases not matched to a gene: 5. From germline, CDR1 is MGHRA and CDR2 YSYEKL. CDR3 length: 16 residues. DNA for the CDR3: TGCGCCAGCAGCCAACATCCGGACAGGGGGTCCTACGAGCAGTACTTC. Translated, it gives CASSQHPDRGSYEQYF.

This chain joins TRBV6-5 and TRBJ1-1; D is uncertain. Germline V gene lookup returns CDR1 MNHEY and CDR2 SVGAGI. The CDR3 is 13 amino acids. Trimming left V 4 bases short and J 5 bases short, with 11 bases between. The CDR3 loop reads CASSSRLGTEAFF. The CDR3 region has the DNA TGTGCCAGCAGTTCCAGGCTGGGAACTGAAGCTTTCTTT.